A selection of T cell receptor beta chains follows, all from one sample in a study of OX40 agonist ivuxolimab in advanced cancers. Assay used: immunoSEQ multiplex PCR; TCRdb lists only in-frame clones, some missing. Found here are 50,000 to 75,000 clones, 82% of them singletons; the top ten hold 1.4% to 1.5%. The sequenced sample was CD4+ or CD8+ T cells sorted from blood, obtained in a trial of the OX40 agonist ivuxolimab. The receptors derive from an adult with an advanced solid tumor such as melanoma, head and neck, liver or kidney cancer. CDR3s include the opening cysteine and the closing phenylalanine or tryptophan. Each record gives: J gene, V gene, D gene, clone size, CDR3 DNA, CDR3 protein. D genes are given only for firm matches. Clone size is stated in some rows and not others, as once, few, many or a class when expanded.

j_gene: TRBJ2-7; v_gene: TRBV7-9; d_gene: -; abundance: -; CDR3nt: TGTGCCAGCAGCTCCCGGGTAGGTTCCTACGAGCAGTACTTC; CDR3aa: CASSSRVGSYEQYF
j_gene: TRBJ2-5; v_gene: TRBV2; d_gene: -; abundance: -; CDR3nt: TGTGCCAGCAGTCTCAACATCGCAGGGGCGGGGGAGACCCAGTACTTC; CDR3aa: CASSLNIAGAGETQYF
j_gene: TRBJ1-6; v_gene: TRBV6-5; d_gene: -; abundance: few; CDR3nt: TGTGCCAGCAGCACAGACAGTATCTCACCCCTCCACTTT; CDR3aa: CASSTDSISPLHF
j_gene: TRBJ2-1; v_gene: TRBV6-5; d_gene: -; abundance: -; CDR3nt: TGTGCCAGCACTCAGAGGAGCAGGGGCCATGAGCAGTTCTTC; CDR3aa: CASTQRSRGHEQFF
j_gene: TRBJ1-3; v_gene: TRBV30; d_gene: -; abundance: -; CDR3nt: TGTGCCTGGAGCCAGGGGAACGGAAACACCATATATTTT; CDR3aa: CAWSQGNGNTIYF
j_gene: TRBJ2-7; v_gene: TRBV5-1; d_gene: -; abundance: -; CDR3nt: TGCGCCAGCAGCTTGGTCCCAGCAGGGGAGCAGTACTTC; CDR3aa: CASSLVPAGEQYF
j_gene: TRBJ2-6; v_gene: TRBV25-1; d_gene: -; abundance: -; CDR3nt: TGTGCCAGCACCTTCTCTGGGGCCAACGTCCTGACTTTC; CDR3aa: CASTFSGANVLTF
j_gene: TRBJ1-5; v_gene: TRBV2; d_gene: -; abundance: -; CDR3nt: TGTGCCAGCTCAGGTTGGGGCAATCAGCCCCAGCATTTT; CDR3aa: CASSGWGNQPQHF
j_gene: TRBJ1-2; v_gene: TRBV11-3; d_gene: -; abundance: -; CDR3nt: TGTGCCAGCAGCTTAGAAGGCAGGGGAGGTGACTATGGCTACACCTTC; CDR3aa: CASSLEGRGGDYGYTF
j_gene: TRBJ2-7; v_gene: TRBV6-5; d_gene: TRBD1; abundance: -; CDR3nt: TGTGCCAGCAGTTCGACAGGGTCCGAGCAGTACTTC; CDR3aa: CASSSTGSEQYF
j_gene: TRBJ1-4; v_gene: TRBV7-2; d_gene: -; abundance: -; CDR3nt: TGTGCCAGCAGCTTATCGGCAGGGGTTAATGAAAAACTGTTTTTT; CDR3aa: CASSLSAGVNEKLFF
j_gene: TRBJ2-1; v_gene: TRBV14; d_gene: TRBD2; abundance: -; CDR3nt: TGTGCCAGCAGCCAGGGTAGCGGGTCCTCCTACAATGAGCAGTTCTTC; CDR3aa: CASSQGSGSSYNEQFF
j_gene: TRBJ2-7; v_gene: TRBV4-3; d_gene: -; abundance: -; CDR3nt: TGCGCCAGCAGCCAAGGGACGGGGCGTTGGGAGCAGTACTTC; CDR3aa: CASSQGTGRWEQYF
j_gene: TRBJ2-1; v_gene: TRBV15; d_gene: TRBD1; abundance: -; CDR3nt: TGTGCCACCAGCCGCAGGACAGGTCGTTACAATGAGCAGTTCTTC; CDR3aa: CATSRRTGRYNEQFF
j_gene: TRBJ2-7; v_gene: TRBV5-4; d_gene: -; abundance: -; CDR3nt: TGTGCCAGCAGCATCGGGACCCGATCCTACGAGCAGTACTTC; CDR3aa: CASSIGTRSYEQYF
j_gene: TRBJ2-7; v_gene: TRBV4-1; d_gene: TRBD1; abundance: -; CDR3nt: TGCGCCAGCAGCCAAGAGGACAGGGGATACGAGCAGTACTTC; CDR3aa: CASSQEDRGYEQYF
j_gene: TRBJ2-7; v_gene: TRBV11-3; d_gene: -; abundance: -; CDR3nt: TGTGCCAGCAGCTTAGATCGGGGCGAGCAGTACTTC; CDR3aa: CASSLDRGEQYF
j_gene: TRBJ1-2; v_gene: TRBV27; d_gene: -; abundance: -; CDR3nt: TGTGCCAGCAGTAGCCCGGACAGTCTCGGTGGCTACACCTTC; CDR3aa: CASSSPDSLGGYTF
j_gene: TRBJ2-7; v_gene: TRBV7-6; d_gene: TRBD2; abundance: -; CDR3nt: TGTGCCAGCAGCTTAGACGGGAGGGCCATAGGACGCGAGCAGTACTTC; CDR3aa: CASSLDGRAIGREQYF
j_gene: TRBJ2-5; v_gene: TRBV28; d_gene: -; abundance: -; CDR3nt: TGTGCCAGCAGTATCTTCCGTGAAGGAGAGACCCAGTACTTC; CDR3aa: CASSIFREGETQYF
j_gene: TRBJ1-5; v_gene: TRBV4-2; d_gene: TRBD1; abundance: once; CDR3nt: TGTGCCAGCAGCCAAGGACAGGGTTATCAGCCCCAGCATTTT; CDR3aa: CASSQGQGYQPQHF
j_gene: TRBJ2-1; v_gene: TRBV19; d_gene: TRBD1; abundance: -; CDR3nt: TGTGCCAGTAGTAGAGGGACAGGGGCCTACAATGAGCAGTTCTTC; CDR3aa: CASSRGTGAYNEQFF
j_gene: TRBJ1-4; v_gene: TRBV5-4; d_gene: -; abundance: -; CDR3nt: TGTGCCAGCAGCCCCGGACCCTCTCGGACTAATGAAAAACTGTTTTTT; CDR3aa: CASSPGPSRTNEKLFF
j_gene: TRBJ1-1; v_gene: TRBV6-5; d_gene: -; abundance: -; CDR3nt: TGTGCCAGCAGTGCACTCACTGAAGCTTTCTTT; CDR3aa: CASSALTEAFF
j_gene: TRBJ1-2; v_gene: TRBV9; d_gene: -; abundance: few; CDR3nt: TGTGCCAGCAGCGTAGGTATCGGAAGCTATGGCTACACCTTC; CDR3aa: CASSVGIGSYGYTF
j_gene: TRBJ2-1; v_gene: TRBV7-9; d_gene: TRBD2; abundance: -; CDR3nt: TGTGCCAGCAGCTTAGCGGGAGGGCCAAAAGAGCAGTTCTTC; CDR3aa: CASSLAGGPKEQFF
j_gene: TRBJ2-5; v_gene: TRBV7-9; d_gene: TRBD2; abundance: -; CDR3nt: TGTGCCAGCAGCCCCGGACTAGCGGGGCCAGAGACCCAGTACTTC; CDR3aa: CASSPGLAGPETQYF
j_gene: TRBJ1-1; v_gene: TRBV5-4; d_gene: TRBD1; abundance: once; CDR3nt: TGTGCCAGCAGCACTCGACAGGGGGTGAACACTGAAGCTTTCTTT; CDR3aa: CASSTRQGVNTEAFF
j_gene: TRBJ1-2; v_gene: TRBV27; d_gene: TRBD1; abundance: -; CDR3nt: TGTGCCAGCAGGAGACAGGGGAGCGAAGGTGGCTACACCTTC; CDR3aa: CASRRQGSEGGYTF
j_gene: TRBJ2-1; v_gene: TRBV5-1; d_gene: TRBD1; abundance: few; CDR3nt: TGCGCCAGCAGCTCCGGGACAGGGAACAATGAGCAGTTCTTC; CDR3aa: CASSSGTGNNEQFF
j_gene: TRBJ1-2; v_gene: TRBV6-1; d_gene: -; abundance: -; CDR3nt: TGTGCCAGCAGTGAATTCCGCCCAGGTGGGGTTTATAACTATGGCTACACCTTC; CDR3aa: CASSEFRPGGVYNYGYTF
j_gene: TRBJ1-2; v_gene: TRBV28; d_gene: TRBD1; abundance: -; CDR3nt: TGTGCCAGCCGAGGACAGGGGGGGAGTTATGGCTACACCTTC; CDR3aa: CASRGQGGSYGYTF
j_gene: TRBJ1-4; v_gene: TRBV4-1; d_gene: -; abundance: -; CDR3nt: TGCGCCAGCAGCCATCCAGGACCCGGCAAGGATGAAAAACTGTTTTTT; CDR3aa: CASSHPGPGKDEKLFF
j_gene: TRBJ1-1; v_gene: TRBV7-3; d_gene: -; abundance: -; CDR3nt: TGTGCCAGCAGCTTATTGGACGACACTGAAGCTTTCTTT; CDR3aa: CASSLLDDTEAFF
j_gene: TRBJ2-2; v_gene: TRBV5-4; d_gene: -; abundance: many; CDR3nt: TGTGCCAGCACCCCTACATCGCCAGGAAATACCGGGGAGCTGTTTTTT; CDR3aa: CASTPTSPGNTGELFF
j_gene: TRBJ1-3; v_gene: TRBV6-5; d_gene: -; abundance: -; CDR3nt: TGTGCCAGCAGTTACACGGGAGGTAGCACCATATATTTT; CDR3aa: CASSYTGGSTIYF
j_gene: TRBJ2-1; v_gene: TRBV5-1; d_gene: TRBD2; abundance: -; CDR3nt: TGCGCCAGCAGCCCTCGACTAGCGGGAGGGCGGAATGAGCAGTTCTTC; CDR3aa: CASSPRLAGGRNEQFF
j_gene: TRBJ2-1; v_gene: TRBV11-2; d_gene: TRBD2; abundance: few; CDR3nt: TGTGCCAGCAGCCGAGGACTAGCGGCGATCAGCTCCTACAATGAGCAGTTCTTC; CDR3aa: CASSRGLAAISSYNEQFF
j_gene: TRBJ2-7; v_gene: TRBV6-1; d_gene: TRBD2; abundance: -; CDR3nt: TGTGCCAGCAGTGCCCCCAGACTAGCGGGAGGGAGGTATTACGAGCAGTACTTC; CDR3aa: CASSAPRLAGGRYYEQYF
j_gene: TRBJ2-1; v_gene: TRBV6-5; d_gene: TRBD1; abundance: -; CDR3nt: TGTGCCAGCAGTCGGACAGGGGACTCCTACAATGAGCAGTTCTTC; CDR3aa: CASSRTGDSYNEQFF
j_gene: TRBJ2-7; v_gene: TRBV7-8; d_gene: -; abundance: -; CDR3nt: TGTGCCAGCAGCTTAGATCTAGCTCGAGGCAGCCCGGCCGAGCAGTACTTC; CDR3aa: CASSLDLARGSPAEQYF
j_gene: TRBJ1-4; v_gene: TRBV19; d_gene: -; abundance: once; CDR3nt: TGCGGGGCCGGGGATCGGGAAAAACTGTTTTTT; CDR3aa: CGAGDREKLFF
j_gene: TRBJ1-1; v_gene: TRBV19; d_gene: -; abundance: -; CDR3nt: TGTGCCAGTAGTACAGCCTACACTGAAGCTTTCTTT; CDR3aa: CASSTAYTEAFF
j_gene: TRBJ2-5; v_gene: TRBV10-3; d_gene: TRBD2; abundance: -; CDR3nt: TGTGCCATCAAAGCGGGGAACGAGACCCAGTACTTC; CDR3aa: CAIKAGNETQYF
j_gene: TRBJ2-7; v_gene: TRBV2; d_gene: -; abundance: -; CDR3nt: TGTGCCAGCAGTGCCCTCTCCTACGAGCAGTACTTC; CDR3aa: CASSALSYEQYF
j_gene: TRBJ2-7; v_gene: TRBV11-3; d_gene: -; abundance: -; CDR3nt: TGTGCCAGCAGCCGACCAGGACTCTTTTCCTACGAGCAGTACTTC; CDR3aa: CASSRPGLFSYEQYF
j_gene: TRBJ2-3; v_gene: TRBV7-9; d_gene: TRBD2; abundance: -; CDR3nt: TGTGCCAGCAGGGGAGGGATCAACACAGATACGCAGTATTTT; CDR3aa: CASRGGINTDTQYF
j_gene: TRBJ1-2; v_gene: TRBV30; d_gene: -; abundance: few; CDR3nt: TGTGCCTGGAGTCGGGGAGCGGGCTACACCTTC; CDR3aa: CAWSRGAGYTF
j_gene: TRBJ1-2; v_gene: TRBV6-1; d_gene: -; abundance: -; CDR3nt: TGTGCCAGCAGTGAAAGCGCTTTAGTTGGTTACACCTTC; CDR3aa: CASSESALVGYTF
j_gene: TRBJ2-5; v_gene: TRBV5-4; d_gene: TRBD2; abundance: -; CDR3nt: TGTGCCAGCAGCCCGAATAACTGGCGGGGGGGGGAGACCCAGTACTTC; CDR3aa: CASSPNNWRGGETQYF
j_gene: TRBJ2-5; v_gene: TRBV19; d_gene: -; abundance: -; CDR3nt: TGTGCCAGTAGTATAGAGCGGACAGCCCTGGGAGAAGAGACCCAGTACTTC; CDR3aa: CASSIERTALGEETQYF
j_gene: TRBJ2-5; v_gene: TRBV18; d_gene: -; abundance: -; CDR3nt: TGTGCCAGCTCACCTCCGTTTGGGGTGGAGACCCAGTACTTC; CDR3aa: CASSPPFGVETQYF
j_gene: TRBJ2-3; v_gene: TRBV7-9; d_gene: TRBD2; abundance: many; CDR3nt: TGTGCCAGCAGCTTGCGTCAACTAGCGGCAGATACGCAGTATTTT; CDR3aa: CASSLRQLAADTQYF
j_gene: TRBJ1-4; v_gene: TRBV6-6; d_gene: -; abundance: -; CDR3nt: TGTGCCAGCAGTTACTCCGGTGAAAAACTGTTTTTT; CDR3aa: CASSYSGEKLFF
j_gene: TRBJ1-5; v_gene: TRBV2; d_gene: TRBD1; abundance: -; CDR3nt: TGTGCCAGCACCCCTTGGACAGGGGGCGCAGGTCAGCCCCAGCATTTT; CDR3aa: CASTPWTGGAGQPQHF
j_gene: TRBJ1-1; v_gene: TRBV7-9; d_gene: TRBD1; abundance: few; CDR3nt: TGTGCCAGCAGCCCACAGGGGGCGCGGAACACTGAAGCTTTCTTT; CDR3aa: CASSPQGARNTEAFF
j_gene: TRBJ2-4; v_gene: TRBV9; d_gene: TRBD2; abundance: -; CDR3nt: TGTGCCAGCAGCGGAACTACTAGCGGGGGAACCCCAAATGCCAAAAACATTCAGTACTTC; CDR3aa: CASSGTTSGGTPNAKNIQYF
j_gene: TRBJ2-3; v_gene: TRBV5-1; d_gene: -; abundance: -; CDR3nt: TGCGCCAGCAGCTTGGCGTCAGGGGCTAGCACAGATACGCAGTATTTT; CDR3aa: CASSLASGASTDTQYF